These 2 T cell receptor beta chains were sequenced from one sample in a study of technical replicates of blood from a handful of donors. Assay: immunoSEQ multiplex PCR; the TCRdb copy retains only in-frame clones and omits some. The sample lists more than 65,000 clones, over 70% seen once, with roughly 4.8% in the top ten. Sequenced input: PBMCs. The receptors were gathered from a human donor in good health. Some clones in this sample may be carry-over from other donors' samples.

CDR3 in DNA: TGTGCCAGCAGCCCAACACTAAATCAGCCCCAGCATTTT. Its translation: CASSPTLNQPQHF. V and J are TRBV16 and TRBJ1-5; D not resolved. The germline V gene encodes CDR1 KGHSY and CDR2 FQNENV. Deletions cut 4 bases from V and 4 bases from J, with 8 bases between. The CDR3 has 13 amino acids.

Here the CDR3 DNA reads TGCGCCAGCAGCCAAGATTACACAGGGGATCAGCCCCAGCATTTT. This sequence encodes CASSQDYTGDQPQHF. The chain combines TRBV4-3 with TRBJ1-5; 7 bases are a match to TRBD1. Per the germline V gene, CDR1 is LGHNA and CDR2 is YSLEER. The CDR3 is 15 amino acids. V gave up 0 bases and J gave up 5 bases; unmatched junction bases: 4.